One sample yielded the 15 T cell receptor beta chains listed below, sequenced in a study of T cell responses to AZD1222 COVID-19 vaccine. Profiling relied on immunoSEQ multiplex PCR, and the TCRdb table lists in-frame clones only, not all of them. The sample lists over 100,000 clones; roughly 87% were seen once. The source was peripheral blood, collected on day 0 of AZD1222 vaccination. The receptor source for this set is an adult in good health.

This clone came up once. The V and J genes are TRBV11-2 and TRBJ1-3, with D unresolved. Germline values: CDR1 SGHAT, CDR2 FQNNGV. Trimming stripped 5 bases from V and 4 bases from J, with 18 bases between. This CDR3 contains 16 residues. Here the CDR3 DNA reads TGTGCCAGCAGCCCCCGTTCAAGTCAGAGGGGAAACACCATATATTTT. Translated, it gives CASSPRSSQRGNTIYF.

As for this clone: Other DNA sequences in this sample translate to the same CDR3. The chain has TRBV6-5 and TRBJ1-4, with D tentatively TRBD1 (5 bases). Looked up from germline, CDR1 is MNHEY and CDR2 is SVGAGI. CDR3 length: 13 amino acids. V was clipped by 0 bases and J by 11 bases, with 10 bases between them. The CDR3 sequence is CASSYSTGGKLFF. CDR3 DNA: TGTGCCAGCAGTTACTCCACAGGAGGCAAACTGTTTTTT.

This clone was seen more than once but under ten times. This same CDR3 is encoded by further DNA sequences in the sample. The chain's CDR3 is CASSSLAGSGETQYF. The CDR3 region has the DNA TGTGCCAGCTCGTCCTTAGCGGGATCGGGGGAGACCCAGTACTTC. This chain joins TRBV18 and TRBJ2-5, with 8 bases matching TRBD2. The junction had 11 bases not matched to a gene; V was cut back by 6 bases and J by 5 bases. The germline V gene encodes CDR1 KGHSH and CDR2 LQKENI. CDR3 length: 15 amino acids.

The CDR3 bases are TGTGCCACAAGGGGACAGAGCAATCAGCCCCAGCATTTT. Amino acids: CATRGQSNQPQHF. The chain is built from TRBV6-5 and TRBJ1-5; 7 bases match TRBD1. The CDR3 is made up of 13 amino acids. V trimming: 10 bases; J trimming: 1 base; junction bases outside the gene matches: 4. Germline V lookup: CDR1 MNHEY, CDR2 SVGAGI.

V usage is TRBV27 and J usage is TRBJ1-5; D is unresolved. Trimming took off 5 bases at V and 1 base at J, with 9 bases between the two ends. The germline V gene encodes CDR1 MNHEY and CDR2 SMNVEV (reference sequence). The CDR3 covers 14 residues. CDR3 DNA sequence: TGTGCCAGCAGTCCTAAGGACAGCAATCAGCCCCAGCATTTT. Protein: CASSPKDSNQPQHF.

The chain carries TRBV14 and TRBJ1-5; D gene unclear. There are 12 residues in the CDR3. Between the trimmed V and J ends, which lost 4 bases and 4 bases, there was a span of 5 bases. Germline V gene lookup returns CDR1 SGHDN and CDR2 FVKESK. The CDR3 sequence is CASSRENQPQHF. CDR3 nucleotide sequence: TGTGCCAGCAGCCGGGAGAATCAGCCCCAGCATTTT.

The rearrangement joins TRBV28 to TRBJ1-1, with no clear D. This CDR3 contains 14 residues. With 4 bases removed from V and 4 bases from J, the gap between germline ends came to 13 bases. CDR1 and CDR2 (germline): MDHEN, SYDVKM. CDR3 sequence: CASSSGSRATEAFF. DNA for the CDR3: TGTGCCAGCAGTTCCGGGTCCCGTGCCACTGAAGCTTTCTTT.

The gene calls are TRBV19 and TRBJ2-1; 11 positions agree with TRBD2. Trimming took 0 bases from V and 2 from J; bases not matched to a gene: 6. This CDR3 contains 18 residues. Germline V gene data show CDR1 as LNHDA and CDR2 as SQIVND (reference sequence). CDR3 sequence reads: CASSIDRGLADAYNEQFF. The CDR3 bases are TGTGCCAGTAGTATAGATCGGGGACTAGCGGACGCCTACAATGAGCAGTTCTTC.

The rearrangement uses TRBV5-4 and TRBJ2-5; tentative D call: TRBD1 (5 bases). This CDR3 spans 13 amino acids. Germline loops: CDR1 SGHNT, CDR2 YYREEE (reference sequence). The ends were cut back, 4 bases at V and 2 bases at J, with 9 bases in the middle. The CDR3 nucleotides are TGTGCCAGCAGCGTGACAGTTCAAGAGACCCAGTACTTC. Amino acid sequence: CASSVTVQETQYF.

The rearrangement uses TRBV10-2 and TRBJ1-4; the match to TRBD1 covers 7 bases. The CDR3 has 19 amino acids. V shed 6 bases and J 8 bases; nucleotides not matched to a gene: 24. Germline CDR1 is WSHSY and CDR2 is SAAADI. CDR3: CASSAFWTGLEVIFEKLFF. CDR3 coding DNA: TGCGCCAGCAGCGCCTTCTGGACAGGTCTAGAGGTGATTTTCGAAAAACTGTTTTTT.

The chain links TRBV14 to TRBJ1-2; D remains ambiguous. The CDR3 loop spans 15 amino acids. The germline V and J ends were trimmed by 0 bases and 4 bases, with 12 bases remaining between them. In germline, CDR1 is SGHDN, CDR2 FVKESK. The CDR3 region has the DNA TGTGCCAGCAGCCAAGAAATTAACACCGGCTATGGCTACACCTTC. This codes for CASSQEINTGYGYTF.

This clone occurred once. V and J are TRBV6-2 or TRBV6-3 and TRBJ1-6, with a possible D match to TRBD1 (6 bases). Germline CDR1 reads MNHEY; CDR2 reads SVGEGT. V lost 2 bases, J lost 5 bases, and 16 bases lay in between. The CDR3 is made up of 17 amino acids. The CDR3 region has the DNA TGTGCCAGCAGTTACGGGGAGCACAGGGTCGATAATTCACCCCTCCACTTT. Protein: CASSYGEHRVDNSPLHF.

This clone came up a few times. V and J are TRBV12-5 and TRBJ1-2; no clear D. Trimming took 0 bases from V and 3 from J, leaving 11 bases between them. Germline CDR1 is LGHNT and CDR2 is FRNRAP. This CDR3 contains 15 residues. This chain's CDR3 is CASGLVRGRDYGYTF. Here the CDR3 DNA reads TGTGCTAGTGGTTTGGTAAGAGGGCGAGACTATGGCTACACCTTC.

CDR3 DNA: TGTGCCAGCAGCCCGGACAGATTCACAGATACGCAGTATTTT. Amino acid sequence: CASSPDRFTDTQYF. The V call is TRBV9, the J call TRBJ2-3, with D possibly being TRBD1 (6 bases). CDR1 and CDR2 (germline): SGDLS, YYNGEE. This CDR3 contains 14 residues. Trimming cost V 4 bases and J 2 bases, with 11 bases left between them.

The J gene is TRBJ2-2, the V gene TRBV3-1 (or the pseudogene TRBV3-2), with 9 positions matching TRBD2. The CDR3 contains 16 residues. Looked up from germline, CDR1 is LGHDT and CDR2 is YNNKEL (reference sequence). The V gene end was trimmed by 1 base and the J gene end by 1 base; junction bases not matched to a gene: 1. CDR3 sequence reads: CASSQVSGGNTGELFF. The CDR3 nucleotides are TGTGCCAGCAGCCAAGTTAGCGGGGGGAACACCGGGGAGCTGTTTTTT.